This TCR beta chain was found in a study of blood T cell repertoires in COVID-19. Turning to the study itself: Acute and convalescent COVID-19 samples came from the United States, Italy and Spain.

In the source study's methods: How many nucleated cells were present was estimated from reference gene primer amplification. Profiled with immunoSEQ multiplex PCR; TCRdb holds only in-frame clones, not every one. V and J calls and clone size follow that table, whereas D and trimming were derived from the DNA. The sample lists approximately 170,000 clones, over 75% occurring once. Participants were aged 18 to 89 years from approximately 24 US areas. Recovered Cohort 3 donors showed two negative PCRs, clearance, or symptom resolution. V was clipped by 5 bases and J by 4 bases, with 12 bases between them. CDR3 size: 14 residues. Germline CDR1 MDHEN, CDR2 SYDVKM.

The chain has TRBV28 and TRBJ1-3; no clear D gene. The sample comprised PBMCs or T cells enriched from blood (not recorded which). The receptor was derived from a woman younger than 35 who had recovered from COVID-19. For the CDR3, the DNA is TGTGCCAGCAGTCCGACCGGGATAGGAAACACCATATATTTT. This translates into CASSPTGIGNTIYF.